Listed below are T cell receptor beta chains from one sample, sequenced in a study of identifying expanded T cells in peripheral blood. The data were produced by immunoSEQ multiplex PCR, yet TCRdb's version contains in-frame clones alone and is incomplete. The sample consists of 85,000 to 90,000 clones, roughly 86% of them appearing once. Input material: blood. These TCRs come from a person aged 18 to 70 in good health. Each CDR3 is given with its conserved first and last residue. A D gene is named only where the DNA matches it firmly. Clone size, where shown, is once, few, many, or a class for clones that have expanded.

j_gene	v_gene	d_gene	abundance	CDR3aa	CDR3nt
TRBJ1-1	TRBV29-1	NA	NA	CSAEAGLTEAFF	TGCAGCGCCGAAGCGGGGCTAACTGAAGCTTTCTTT
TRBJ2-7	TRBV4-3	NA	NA	CASSHGTGRGNYEQYF	TGCGCCAGCAGCCACGGAACGGGGCGGGGTAACTACGAGCAGTACTTC
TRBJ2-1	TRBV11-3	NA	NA	CASSHEAHEQFF	TGTGCCAGCAGCCACGAGGCCCATGAGCAGTTCTTC
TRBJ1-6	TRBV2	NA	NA	CASISKGGVDSPLHF	TGTGCCAGCATTTCGAAGGGCGGGGTAGATTCACCCCTCCACTTT
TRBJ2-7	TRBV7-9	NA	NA	CASSLGSYEQYF	TGTGCCAGCAGCTTGGGAAGCTACGAGCAGTACTTC
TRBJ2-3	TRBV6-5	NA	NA	CASSYRIALSTDTQYF	TGTGCCAGCAGTTACAGGATAGCCCTTAGCACAGATACGCAGTATTTT
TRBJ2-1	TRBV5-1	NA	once	CASSLALDSWLYNEQFF	TGCGCCAGCAGCTTGGCCCTAGACAGTTGGCTTTACAATGAGCAGTTCTTC
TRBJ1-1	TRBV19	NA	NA	CASSTRHEGNTEAFF	TGTGCCAGTAGTACCCGACACGAGGGAAACACTGAAGCTTTCTTT
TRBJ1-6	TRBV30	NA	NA	CAWNTGLSYNSPLHF	TGTGCCTGGAATACAGGGCTCTCCTATAATTCACCCCTCCACTTT
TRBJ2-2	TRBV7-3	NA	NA	CASGKQGGNTGELFF	TGTGCCAGCGGTAAACAGGGTGGAAACACCGGGGAGCTGTTTTTT
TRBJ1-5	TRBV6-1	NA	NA	CASALSSNQPQHF	TGTGCCAGCGCATTATCGAGCAATCAGCCCCAGCATTTT
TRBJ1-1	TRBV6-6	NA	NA	CASRERQANTEAFF	TGTGCCAGCAGAGAAAGACAGGCTAACACTGAAGCTTTCTTT
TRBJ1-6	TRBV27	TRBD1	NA	CASSLYRQGALSSYNSPLHF	TGTGCCAGCAGTTTATATAGACAGGGGGCGCTGAGCTCCTATAATTCACCCCTCCACTTT
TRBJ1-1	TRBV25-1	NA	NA	CASSDPYTEAFF	TGTGCCAGCAGTGATCCATACACTGAAGCTTTCTTT
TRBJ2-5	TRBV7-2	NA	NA	CASSPTGLAGYF	TGTGCCAGCAGCCCTACTGGACTTGCCGGGTACTTC
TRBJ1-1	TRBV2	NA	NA	CASSDVLPTEAFF	TGTGCCAGCAGTGATGTTCTCCCCACTGAAGCTTTCTTT
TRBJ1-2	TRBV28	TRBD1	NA	CASSGTGVASYGYTF	TGTGCCAGCAGCGGGACAGGGGTTGCGAGCTATGGCTACACCTTC
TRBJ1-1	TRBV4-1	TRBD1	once	CASSQDRGRDTEAFF	TGCGCCAGCAGCCAGGACAGGGGGCGTGACACTGAAGCTTTCTTT
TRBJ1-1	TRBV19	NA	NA	CASNREMNTEAFF	TGTGCCAGTAACAGGGAAATGAACACTGAAGCTTTCTTT
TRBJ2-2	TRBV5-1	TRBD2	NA	CASGRTSGYTGELFF	TGCGCCAGCGGTCGGACTAGCGGATACACCGGGGAGCTGTTTTTT
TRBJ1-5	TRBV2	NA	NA	CASSVQGLGQPQHF	TGTGCCAGCAGTGTACAGGGCCTAGGGCAGCCCCAGCATTTT
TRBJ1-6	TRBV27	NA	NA	CASSSLGGFAPLHF	TGTGCCAGCAGTTCTCTTGGGGGTTTCGCACCCCTCCACTTT
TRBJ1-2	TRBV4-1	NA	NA	CASSINGLNYGYTF	TGCGCCAGCAGCATAAACGGATTAAACTATGGCTACACCTTC
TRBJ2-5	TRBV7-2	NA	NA	CASSLYRAGQETQYF	TGTGCCAGCAGCCTATACAGGGCCGGACAAGAGACCCAGTACTTC
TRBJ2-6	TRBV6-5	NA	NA	CASSYSYGGANVLTF	TGTGCCAGCAGTTACTCTTACGGGGGGGCCAACGTCCTGACTTTC
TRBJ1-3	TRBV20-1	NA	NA	CSARKLGTIYF	TGCAGTGCTAGAAAGCTCGGCACCATATATTTT
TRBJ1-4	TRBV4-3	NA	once	CASSPDEEKLFF	TGCGCCAGCAGCCCCGATGAGGAAAAACTGTTTTTT
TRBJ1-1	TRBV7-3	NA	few	CASSSNRNTEAFF	TGTGCCAGCAGCTCCAACAGGAACACTGAAGCTTTCTTT
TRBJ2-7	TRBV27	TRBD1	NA	CASSSPGQGDYEQYF	TGTGCCAGCAGTTCTCCGGGACAGGGTGACTACGAGCAGTACTTC
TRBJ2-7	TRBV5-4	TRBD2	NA	CASKFGRGEQYF	TGTGCCAGCAAATTCGGGAGGGGGGAGCAGTACTTC
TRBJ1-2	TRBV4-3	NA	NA	CASSQEGWRNYGYTF	TGCGCCAGCAGCCAAGAGGGTTGGAGAAACTATGGCTACACCTTC
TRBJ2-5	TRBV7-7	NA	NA	CASSLEPGTWGQETQYF	TGTGCCAGCAGCTTAGAACCCGGGACCTGGGGACAAGAGACCCAGTACTTC
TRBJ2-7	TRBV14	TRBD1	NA	CASSQGPTGYPYEQYF	TGTGCCAGCAGCCAAGGACCGACAGGGTATCCCTACGAGCAGTACTTC
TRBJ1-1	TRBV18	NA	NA	CASSPVDSMNTEAFF	TGTGCCAGCTCACCCGTGGATAGCATGAACACTGAAGCTTTCTTT
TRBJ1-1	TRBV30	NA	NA	CAWRGNTEAFF	TGTGCCTGGAGGGGTAACACTGAAGCTTTCTTT
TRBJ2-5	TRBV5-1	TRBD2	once	CASSFHTSGGETQYF	TGCGCCAGCAGCTTTCACACTAGCGGCGGGGAGACCCAGTACTTC
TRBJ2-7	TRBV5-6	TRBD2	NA	CASSLWLAGSTVYYEQYF	TGTGCCAGCAGCTTGTGGCTAGCGGGGTCTACGGTCTACTACGAGCAGTACTTC
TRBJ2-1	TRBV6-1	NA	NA	CASSARPWGDEQFF	TGTGCCAGCAGTGCCCGACCCTGGGGGGATGAGCAGTTCTTC
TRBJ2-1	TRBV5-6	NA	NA	CASSRTGRDEQFF	TGTGCCAGCAGCCGGACAGGGAGGGACGAGCAGTTCTTC
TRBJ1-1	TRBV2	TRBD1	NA	CASRERGQGPEAFF	TGTGCCAGCAGAGAACGAGGACAGGGGCCTGAAGCTTTCTTT